This T cell receptor beta chain stems from a study of response to subunit inactivated influenza vaccine. Broader study findings: There was a suggestion from the authors that each seasonal influenza vaccination recruits few new T cells.

TCRdb redid the calling of the RT-PCR reads with MiXCR, one entry per CDR3 protein. The data hold about 830,000 distinct CDR3 sequences, with about a fifth observed a single time. This clonotype was counted only a few times. The antigen remains undetermined. The source material was PBMCs from blood, sampled 5 days after vaccination. This clonotype was sampled from a man in his fifties or sixties who received an inactivated influenza vaccine.

As DNA, the CDR3 is TGCGCCAGCAGCCCCGGACGCACCCACGGGGAGCTGTTTTTT. Protein: CASSPGRTHGELFF. This rearrangement joins TRBV5-1 to TRBJ2-2; D is unclear. The germline V gene encodes CDR1 SGHRS and CDR2 YFSETQ. CDR3 length equals 14 residues. Trimming took off 4 bases at V and 7 bases at J, with 14 bases between the two ends.